This TCR beta chain was profiled in a study of blood T cell repertoires in COVID-19. Some clones are missing from TCRdb's copy, which holds only in-frame ones; the method was immunoSEQ multiplex PCR. Here the sample spans some 100,000 clones, approximately 87% being singletons. Trimming pared 5 bases from V and 3 bases from J, leaving 14 bases between. From germline, CDR1 is GTSNPN and CDR2 SVGIG (reference sequence). The CDR3 totals 14 residues. The chain carries TRBV30 and TRBJ1-5; D possibly corresponds to TRBD1 (6 bases). The receptor was derived from an older woman with acute or convalescent COVID-19. The sample consisted of peripheral blood. The chain's CDR3 is CAWGPGHSNQPQHF. The CDR3 DNA sequence: TGTGCCTGGGGACCGGGACACTCCAATCAGCCCCAGCATTTT.